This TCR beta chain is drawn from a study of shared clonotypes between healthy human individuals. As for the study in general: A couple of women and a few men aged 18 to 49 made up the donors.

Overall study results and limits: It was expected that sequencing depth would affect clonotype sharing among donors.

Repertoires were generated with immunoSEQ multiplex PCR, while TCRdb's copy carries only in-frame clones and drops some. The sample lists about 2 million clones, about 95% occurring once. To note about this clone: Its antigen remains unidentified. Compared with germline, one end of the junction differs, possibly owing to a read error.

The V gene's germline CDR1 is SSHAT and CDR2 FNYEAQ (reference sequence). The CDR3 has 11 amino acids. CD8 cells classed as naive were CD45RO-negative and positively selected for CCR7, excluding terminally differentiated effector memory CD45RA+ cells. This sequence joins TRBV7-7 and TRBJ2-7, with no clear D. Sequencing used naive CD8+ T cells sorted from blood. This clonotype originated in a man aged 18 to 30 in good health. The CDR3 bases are TGTGCTAGCAGCTTAAATTACGAGCAGTACTTC. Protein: CASSLNYEQYF.